Reported below is one T cell receptor beta chain. The data were taken from a study of blood T cell repertoires in COVID-19. In the original processing: Scientists estimated how many nucleated cells there were by amplifying reference gene primers. The repertoire was sequenced with immunoSEQ multiplex PCR; TCRdb's copy has only in-frame clones and lacks some. V and J calls and clone size come straight from that table; D and trimming were deduced from the DNA. Of approximately 280,000 clones listed, roughly nine tenths were seen once; the top ten hold 2.2%. The CDR3 has 16 residues. The germline CDR1 and CDR2 sequences are SGHVS and FQNEAQ. Trimming shortened V by 5 bases and J by 3 bases, and 17 bases separated the two germline ends.

Material: peripheral blood. This chain uses TRBV7-8 with TRBJ1-3, with TRBD1 as a possible D gene (6 bases). This TCR derives from a man aged 50 to 60 with acute or convalescent COVID-19. The CDR3 sequence: CASSGVGGASGNTIYF. Written as DNA, the CDR3 is TGTGCCAGCAGCGGCGTGGGGGGGGCGAGTGGAAACACCATATATTTT.